This T cell receptor beta chain is from a study of T cell changes during pregnancy in multiple sclerosis. V lost 0 bases, J lost 0 bases, and 11 bases lay in between. CDR1 and CDR2 (germline): KGHSH, LQKENI. This CDR3 is built from 17 residues. The assay was immunoSEQ multiplex PCR, and TCRdb's table has in-frame clones only and misses some. The table records tens of thousands of clones, roughly 93% of them present only once. The rearrangement links TRBV18 to TRBJ1-4; D gene ambiguous. This clonotype originated in a female donor with multiple sclerosis, enrolled in a pregnancy study. Sample: peripheral blood, taken after pregnancy. The DNA for the CDR3 is TGTGCCAGCTCACCACCGGGTCAGACTGCAACTAATGAAAAACTGTTTTTT. This gives the protein CASSPPGQTATNEKLFF.